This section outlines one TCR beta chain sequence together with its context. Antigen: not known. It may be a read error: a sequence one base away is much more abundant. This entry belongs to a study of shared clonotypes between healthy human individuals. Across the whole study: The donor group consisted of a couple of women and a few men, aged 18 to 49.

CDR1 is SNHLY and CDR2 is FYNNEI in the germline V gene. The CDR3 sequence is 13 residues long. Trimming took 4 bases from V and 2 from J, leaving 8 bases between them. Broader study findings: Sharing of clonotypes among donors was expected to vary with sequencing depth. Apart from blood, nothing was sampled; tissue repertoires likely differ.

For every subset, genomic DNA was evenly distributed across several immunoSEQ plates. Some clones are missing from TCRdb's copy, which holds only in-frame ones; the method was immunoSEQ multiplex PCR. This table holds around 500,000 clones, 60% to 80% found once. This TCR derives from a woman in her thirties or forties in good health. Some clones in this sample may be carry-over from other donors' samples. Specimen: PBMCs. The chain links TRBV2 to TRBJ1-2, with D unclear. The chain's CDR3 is CASSGNSNYGYTF. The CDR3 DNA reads TGTGCCAGCAGTGGTAACAGCAACTATGGCTACACCTTC.